Presented here are 20 T cell receptor beta chains from one specimen sequenced in a study of T cell changes during pregnancy in multiple sclerosis. The assay was immunoSEQ multiplex PCR, and TCRdb's table has in-frame clones only and misses some. The repertoire has 95,000 to 110,000 clones, around nine tenths of them found once; the top ten carry roughly 0.88%. This sample comprised peripheral blood, obtained after pregnancy. Receptors were obtained from a female donor with multiple sclerosis, enrolled in a pregnancy study.

Here the CDR3 DNA reads TGTGCTAGTGGTTTACGCGGGACTAGCGGGTTCGCGGAGCAGTTCTTC. Translating it yields CASGLRGTSGFAEQFF. V is TRBV12-5 and J is TRBJ2-1, with 12 bases that match TRBD2. This CDR3 is 16 amino acids long. Unmatched junction bases numbered 10, after V lost 3 bases and J lost 10 bases. CDR1 LGHNT and CDR2 FRNRAP come from the germline V gene.

V is TRBV7-9 and J is TRBJ1-3; D gene ambiguous. Germline V gene lookup returns CDR1 SEHNR and CDR2 FQNEAQ (reference sequence). The CDR3 length is 16 residues. The V and J ends lost 9 bases and 0 bases respectively, with 18 bases between them. The CDR3 DNA is TGTGCCAGAAAGCCCCTGGGCTCTGACTCTGGAAACACCATATATTTT. Protein: CARKPLGSDSGNTIYF. Full variable domain (remainder filled in from reference TRBV7-9 and TRBJ1-3): DTGVSQNPRHKITKRGQNVTFRCDPISEHNRLYWYRQTLGQGPEFLTYFQNEAQLEKSRLLSDRFSAERPKGSFSTLEIQRTEQGDSAMYLCARKPLGSDSGNTIYFGEGSWLTVV.

The chain combines TRBV11-2 with TRBJ2-1; 8 nucleotides agree with TRBD2. The CDR3 runs to 15 residues. Germline loops: CDR1 SGHAT, CDR2 FQNNGV. The ends lost 5 bases at V and 8 bases at J; junction bases unmatched: 11. The chain's CDR3 is CASSPRNGGEYEQFF. The DNA of the CDR3 is TGTGCCAGCAGCCCGCGTAACGGGGGGGAGTATGAGCAGTTCTTC.

The chain combines TRBV11-2 with TRBJ1-2; 7 bases match TRBD1. The V gene's germline CDR1 is SGHAT and CDR2 FQNNGV. Germline trimming cut 5 bases from V and 2 bases from J; bases unmatched to any gene: 2. The CDR3 has 13 residues. The CDR3 bases are TGTGCCAGCAGCCGGGACAGCAACTATGGCTACACCTTC. Translating gives CASSRDSNYGYTF.

In this sample, this clone turned up once. J is TRBJ1-1 and V is TRBV9; TRBD1 might be the D (6 bases). This CDR3 spans 16 amino acids. V was pared by 4 bases and J by 1 base, with 17 bases between. The germline V gene encodes CDR1 SGDLS and CDR2 YYNGEE. Here the CDR3 DNA reads TGTGCCAGCAGCCCCCAGGGGCGCGTCTGGAACACTGAAGCTTTCTTT. Translation gives CASSPQGRVWNTEAFF.

The chain recombines TRBV5-8 with TRBJ2-2; D possibly corresponds to TRBD1 (6 bases). The CDR3 is 13 residues long. In germline, CDR1 is SGHTS, CDR2 YDEGEE. V was trimmed by 4 bases and J by 5 bases, leaving 9 bases between them. CDR3 sequence (DNA): TGTGCCAGCAGCAGAACAGGGACCGGGGAGCTGTTTTTT. Protein product: CASSRTGTGELFF.

J is TRBJ2-7 and V is TRBV5-4, with D perhaps TRBD2 (5 bases). The germline gives CDR1 SGHNT, CDR2 YYREEE (reference sequence). The V end lost 0 bases, the J end lost 6 bases, and 13 bases lay between the germline ends. CDR3 length equals 14 residues. The CDR3 region is CASSLERPSAEQYF. The CDR3 region has the DNA TGTGCCAGCAGCTTGGAGCGGCCCTCCGCCGAGCAGTACTTC. Filled out from reference TRBV5-4 and TRBJ2-7, the complete variable domain reads ETGVTQSPTHLIKTRGQQVTLRCSSQSGHNTVSWYQQALGQGPQFIFQYYREEENGRGNFPPRFSGLQFPNYSSELNVNALELDDSALYLCASSLERPSAEQYFGPGTRLTVT.

This clone was picked up one time. This chain joins TRBV6-5 and TRBJ1-1, with 7 bases aligning to TRBD1. J lost 2 bases, V lost 6 bases, and 6 bases had no gene match. CDR1 MNHEY and CDR2 SVGAGI come from the germline V gene. There are 14 residues in the CDR3. For the CDR3, the DNA is TGTGCCAGCAGCACAGACAGGGCCAACACTGAAGCTTTCTTT. The encoded protein is CASSTDRANTEAFF.

The V gene is TRBV27, the J gene TRBJ2-1; D uncertain. The V end was cut by 6 bases, the J end by 2 bases, with 5 bases between. The CDR3 loop spans 12 amino acids. Per germline, CDR1 MNHEY and CDR2 SMNVEV (reference sequence). As DNA, the CDR3 is TGTGCCAGCAGGGGCACCTACAATGAGCAGTTCTTC. This translates into CASRGTYNEQFF.

The chain combines TRBV27 with TRBJ2-2; weak D call: TRBD1 (6 bases). V lost 6 bases and J 4 bases, leaving 12 bases between the germline ends. Germline assignment: CDR1 MNHEY and CDR2 SMNVEV (reference sequence). The CDR3 runs to 14 residues. The CDR3 DNA is TGTGCCAGCAGCCTAGGGACAACCACCGGGGAGCTGTTTTTT. It is translated as CASSLGTTTGELFF.

This rearrangement joins TRBV7-9 to TRBJ2-7, with TRBD2 matching 13 bases. CDR1 and CDR2 from the germline V gene are SEHNR and FQNEAQ (reference sequence). This CDR3 region has 15 residues. The trim removed 5 bases at V and 7 bases at J, leaving 8 bases unmatched. CDR3 amino acids: CASSPTLAGGLEQYF. The CDR3 coding sequence is TGTGCCAGCAGCCCAACACTAGCGGGGGGGCTTGAGCAGTACTTC.

The rearrangement joins TRBV9 to TRBJ1-3; TRBD1 aligns across 8 bases. The J segment lost 4 bases and the V segment lost 3 bases, leaving 6 bases of the junction unmatched. CDR1 SGDLS and CDR2 YYNGEE come from the germline V gene. The CDR3 length is 15 residues. CDR3 loop: CASSASGGRGNTIYF. For the CDR3, the DNA is TGTGCCAGCAGCGCCTCAGGGGGCCGGGGAAACACCATATATTTT.

V and J are TRBV10-3 and TRBJ1-3, with D possibly being TRBD1 (6 bases). This CDR3 has 15 amino acids. The V gene lost 10 bases and the J gene lost 2 bases, with 18 bases spanning the gap. The V gene's germline CDR1 is ENHRY and CDR2 SYGVKD. CDR3 nucleotide sequence: TGTGCCAGACAGATCTACAGGGTTCCTGGAAACACCATATATTTT. Protein sequence: CARQIYRVPGNTIYF.

The chain links TRBV6-1 to TRBJ2-1, with 11 bases that match TRBD2. This CDR3 is built from 15 residues. CDR1 is MNHNS and CDR2 is SASEGT in the germline V gene. J gave up 14 bases and V 6 bases, and 15 bases lay outside the gene matches. The CDR3 region has the DNA TGTGCCAGCAGGAGGGGACTAGCGGAAATTCAGGGGGAGTTCTTC. This sequence encodes CASRRGLAEIQGEFF.

The V gene is TRBV27, the J gene TRBJ2-7; tentatively, D is TRBD1 (5 bases). The germline V gene encodes CDR1 MNHEY and CDR2 SMNVEV (reference sequence). Trimming removed 5 bases from V and 1 base from J, with 15 bases in between. There are 15 residues in the CDR3. CDR3 amino acids: CASSRTISPSYEQYF. The CDR3 DNA reads TGTGCCAGCAGTAGGACAATCTCTCCGTCCTACGAGCAGTACTTC.

The chain is built from TRBV7-3 and TRBJ1-1; D may be TRBD1 (6 bases). CDR3 size: 13 residues. Germline loops: CDR1 SGHTA, CDR2 FQGTGA. Trimming removed 6 bases at V and 4 bases at J, with 12 bases between. Here the CDR3 reads CASREAGATEAFF. The CDR3 nucleotides are TGTGCCAGCAGGGAGGCGGGGGCCACTGAAGCTTTCTTT.

This clone was found once. This chain connects TRBV18 to TRBJ2-7, with a tentative D call TRBD1 (6 bases). CDR1 and CDR2 from the germline V gene are KGHSH and LQKENI. The CDR3 totals 16 residues. Trimming left V 3 bases short and J 3 bases short, with 18 bases between. CDR3 amino acids: CASSPPPTRGLYEQYF. Written as DNA, the CDR3 is TGTGCCAGCTCACCCCCGCCAACCAGGGGCCTCTACGAGCAGTACTTC.

This chain joins TRBV9 and TRBJ2-1; 13 bases fit TRBD2. Germline CDR1 is SGDLS and CDR2 is YYNGEE. Unmatched junction bases numbered 13, after V lost 4 bases and J lost 0 bases. The CDR3 has 20 amino acids. CDR3 bases: TGTGCCAGCAGCCCTCTCACTCCGGGACTAGCGGGGAGCTCCTACAATGAGCAGTTCTTC. It translates to CASSPLTPGLAGSSYNEQFF.

The chain links TRBV19 to TRBJ1-5; D perhaps matches TRBD1 (6 bases). With 5 bases removed from V and 3 bases from J, the gap between germline ends came to 14 bases. Germline loops: CDR1 LNHDA, CDR2 SQIVND (reference sequence). The length of the CDR3 is 15 residues. CDR3 DNA: TGTGCCAGTAGTGGACCAGGGGCTTACAATCAGCCCCAGCATTTT. It specifies CASSGPGAYNQPQHF.

The chain carries TRBV6-5 and TRBJ2-7, with a tentative D call TRBD1 (6 bases). The germline V gene encodes CDR1 MNHEY and CDR2 SVGAGI. Trimming left V 2 bases short and J 2 bases short, with 13 bases between. This CDR3 is 15 amino acids long. Written as DNA, the CDR3 is TGTGCCAGCAGTTACAGCGGCAGGGGTACCTACGAGCAGTACTTC. As protein: CASSYSGRGTYEQYF.